Following are 27 T cell receptor beta chains from one sample sequenced in a study of blood T cells in healthy people across ages. A second PCR of 7 to 11 cycles used a sample-barcoded 5' primer and a J-beta primer mix. MiXCR, run by TCRdb on the 5' RACE reads, gives a single entry per CDR3 protein. The sample yields around 500,000 distinct CDR3 sequences, approximately 26% seen once. The same sample was also studied in work on T cells of mothers and their children.

Sequenced input: blood. These receptors were collected from a boy aged 2 to 10 in good health.

This clonotype was seen a handful of times. The chain recombines TRBV15 with TRBJ2-2; D is possibly TRBD2 (6 bases). CDR3 length: 15 amino acids. V was pared by 3 bases and J by 5 bases, with 13 bases between. Germline V gene lookup returns CDR1 LNHNV and CDR2 YYDKDF (reference sequence). Here the CDR3 DNA reads TGTGCCACCAGCAGGGAGGGGAGGCAGACCGGGGAGCTGTTTTTT. This codes for CATSREGRQTGELFF. The whole variable domain, remainder taken from reference TRBV15 and TRBJ2-2, is DAMVIQNPRYQVTQFGKPVTLSCSQTLNHNVMYWYQQKSSQAPKLLFHYYDKDFNNEADTPDNFQSRRPNTSFCFLDIRSPGLGDTAMYLCATSREGRQTGELFFGEGSRLTVL.

This sequence joins TRBV15 and TRBJ1-2, with 7 bases aligning to TRBD1. Looked up from germline, CDR1 is LNHNV and CDR2 is YYDKDF (reference sequence). The J segment lost 4 bases and the V segment lost 1 base, leaving 6 bases of the junction unmatched. The CDR3 is 15 amino acids. CDR3 loop: CATSRGLGQIYGYTF. CDR3 nucleotides: TGTGCCACCAGCAGAGGACTGGGACAGATCTATGGCTACACCTTC.

This clonotype occurred a few times. The rearrangement links TRBV5-1 to TRBJ2-5; D possibly corresponds to TRBD2 (6 bases). The CDR3 has 13 amino acids. Between the trimmed V and J ends, which lost 0 bases and 11 bases, there was a span of 14 bases. Germline CDR1 and CDR2: SGHRS and YFSETQ. In DNA, the CDR3 is TGCGCCAGCAGCTTGGAAGGCACGGGGGAGCAGTACTTC. Encoded protein: CASSLEGTGEQYF.

This rearrangement joins TRBV5-1 to TRBJ2-7; 14 nucleotides match TRBD2. V shed 5 bases, J shed 3 bases, and the junction held 4 bases outside the gene matches. CDR1 is SGHRS and CDR2 is YFSETQ in the germline V gene. The CDR3 has 15 amino acids. CDR3 residues: CASRTGLAGDYEQYV. The CDR3 DNA reads TGCGCCAGCAGAACGGGACTAGCGGGAGACTACGAGCAGTACGTC.

This clonotype was seen more than once but under ten times. The chain uses TRBV12-3 or TRBV12-4 and TRBJ2-7; a weak D match, TRBD1 (7 bases). Trimming shortened V by 6 bases and J by 3 bases, and 21 bases separated the two germline ends. The CDR3 loop spans 16 amino acids. CDR3 sequence (DNA): TGTGCCAGCAGCCCTAAGTGGCAGGGGGGCTTCTACGAGCAGTACTTC. It codes for CASSPKWQGGFYEQYF.

The chain employs TRBV10-3 and TRBJ2-5; D is uncertain. The CDR3 length is 13 residues. Trimming removed 7 bases at V and 3 bases at J, with 12 bases between. Germline CDR1 ENHRY, CDR2 SYGVKD. CDR3 amino acids: CAITGSVKETQYF. In nucleotides, the CDR3 is TGTGCCATCACCGGGTCGGTGAAAGAGACCCAGTACTTC.

This clonotype has only a few counts. This chain uses TRBV2 with TRBJ2-4, with a tentative D call TRBD2 (6 bases). Per the germline V gene, CDR1 is SNHLY and CDR2 is FYNNEI. V was trimmed by 7 bases and J by 0 bases, leaving 16 bases between them. This CDR3 has 16 residues. CDR3 loop: CASKTTRELAKNIQYF. CDR3 sequence (DNA): TGTGCCAGCAAAACGACCCGGGAGCTAGCCAAAAACATTCAGTACTTC. The full variable domain, rest sourced from reference TRBV2 and TRBJ2-4, is EPEVTQTPSHQVTQMGQEVILRCVPISNHLYFYWYRQILGQKVEFLVSFYNNEISEKSEIFDDQFSVERPDGSNFTLKIRSTKLEDSAMYFCASKTTRELAKNIQYFGAGTRLSVL.

Only a few counts were recorded for this clonotype. The chain recombines TRBV2 with TRBJ2-5; the match to TRBD2 covers 9 bases. The V gene's germline CDR1 is SNHLY and CDR2 FYNNEI. The J segment lost 5 bases and the V segment lost 6 bases, leaving 13 bases of the junction unmatched. There are 16 residues in the CDR3. The CDR3 sequence: CASRVAGATPGETQYF. The CDR3 bases are TGTGCCAGCAGAGTAGCGGGGGCCACTCCGGGGGAGACCCAGTACTTC.

V is TRBV2 and J is TRBJ2-5; D is unclear. Germline V gene lookup returns CDR1 SNHLY and CDR2 FYNNEI. The V gene lost 3 bases and the J gene lost 1 base, with 9 bases spanning the gap. This CDR3 has 14 residues. The CDR3 protein is CASSENSLQETQYF. Written as DNA, the CDR3 is TGTGCCAGCAGTGAGAACTCCCTCCAAGAGACCCAGTACTTC.

J is TRBJ2-2 and V is TRBV20-1; 12 bases are shared with TRBD2. The CDR3 is 15 residues long. Germline trimming cut 5 bases from V and 5 bases from J; bases unmatched to any gene: 6. Germline V CDR1 and CDR2: DFQATT, SNEGSKA (reference sequence). The CDR3 region is CSASLAGGRTGELFF. The CDR3 DNA reads as TGCAGTGCTTCACTAGCGGGGGGCCGGACCGGGGAGCTGTTTTTT.

On this clonotype itself: This sequence may be a read error, since a much larger clone differs from it by one base. This chain uses TRBV12-3 or TRBV12-4 with TRBJ2-2; D is unresolved. CDR3 length equals 11 residues. DNA of the CDR3: TGTGCCAGCGGGAACTCCGGGGAGCTGTTTTTT. Protein product: CASGNSGELFF.

This clonotype has only a few counts. The rearrangement uses TRBV29-1 and TRBJ2-2, with D perhaps TRBD1 (5 bases). The germline V gene encodes CDR1 SQVTM and CDR2 ANQGSEA. CDR3 length: 14 residues. The germline V and J ends were trimmed by 4 bases and 6 bases, with 15 bases remaining between them. The CDR3, as DNA: TGCAGCGTTGTTTTTCCCAGGGAAGCCGGGGAGCTGTTTTTT. Translating gives CSVVFPREAGELFF.

This clonotype appeared a few times. The rearrangement uses TRBV30 and TRBJ1-5; D unresolved. The CDR3 sequence is 14 residues long. Trimming removed 4 bases from V and 2 bases from J, with 12 bases in between. Germline-derived CDR1 and CDR2 are GTSNPN and SVGIG (reference sequence). CDR3 loop: CAWNRGLGNQPQHF. The CDR3 DNA reads TGTGCCTGGAATCGCGGTTTGGGCAATCAGCCCCAGCATTTT. Drawing the rest from reference TRBV30 and TRBJ1-5, the complete variable domain is SQTIHQWPATLVQPVGSPLSLECTVEGTSNPNLYWYRQAAGRGLQLLFYSVGIGQISSEVPQNLSASRPQDRQFILSSKKLLLSDSGFYLCAWNRGLGNQPQHFGDGTRLSIL.

The genes are TRBV12-3 or TRBV12-4 and TRBJ2-3, with 11 bases that match TRBD2. The CDR3 runs to 16 residues. The trim removed 5 bases at V and 0 bases at J, leaving 4 bases unmatched. For the CDR3, the DNA is TGTGCCAGCAGTCCTAGCGGGAGGCCTAGCACAGATACGCAGTATTTT. Translation gives CASSPSGRPSTDTQYF.

This chain links TRBV6-1 with TRBJ2-3; 12 nucleotides align to TRBD2. This CDR3 region has 16 residues. Unmatched junction bases numbered 6, after V lost 2 bases and J lost 6 bases. CDR1 is MNHNS, CDR2 SASEGT, per germline. CDR3 sequence: CASSELAGGLEDTQYF. Here the CDR3 DNA reads TGTGCCAGCAGTGAACTAGCGGGGGGGCTGGAGGATACGCAGTATTTT.

Only a few counts were recorded for this clonotype. The rearrangement uses TRBV5-5 and TRBJ1-1, with D unclear. The CDR3 runs 14 residues. The germline gives CDR1 SGHKS, CDR2 YYEKEE (reference sequence). The germline V and J ends were trimmed by 4 bases and 3 bases, with 13 bases remaining between them. The CDR3 spells CASSLFTGYTEAFF. CDR3 DNA sequence: TGTGCCAGCAGCCTCTTTACCGGCTACACTGAAGCTTTCTTT.

This clonotype showed up just a few times. V and J are TRBV29-1 and TRBJ2-3; D is uncertain. In germline, CDR1 is SQVTM, CDR2 ANQGSEA. The CDR3 runs to 14 residues. V shed 0 bases and J shed 0 bases, with 7 bases lying between them. CDR3 protein: CSVEDRVSTDTQYF. CDR3 DNA sequence: TGCAGCGTTGAAGATCGGGTGAGCACAGATACGCAGTATTTT.

This clonotype was detected a few times. The V call is TRBV6-2 or TRBV6-3, the J call TRBJ2-5; 8 nucleotides line up with TRBD2. V shed 6 bases and J 4 bases; nucleotides not matched to a gene: 4. Germline V gives CDR1 MNHEY, CDR2 SVGEGT. The CDR3 runs to 13 residues. The CDR3 DNA reads TGTGCCAGCAGGAGGGGACTAGTAGAGACCCAGTACTTC. Its translation: CASRRGLVETQYF.

As DNA, the CDR3 is TGTGCCAGCAGCTTAGGGGCCCACGAGCAGTACTTC. Its translation is CASSLGAHEQYF. The rearrangement links TRBV7-9 to TRBJ2-7; D remains unclear. This CDR3 spans 12 amino acids. V lost 1 base and J 5 bases, leaving 6 bases between the germline ends. The germline V gene encodes CDR1 SEHNR and CDR2 FQNEAQ (reference sequence).

The CDR3 is CASSPLGWREETQYF. The CDR3 DNA is TGTGCCAGCAGCCCCCTTGGGTGGCGAGAAGAGACCCAGTACTTC. The gene calls are TRBV11-2 and TRBJ2-5; D not resolved. CDR3 size: 15 residues. The germline CDR1 and CDR2 sequences are SGHAT and FQNNGV. Trimming stripped 5 bases from V and 3 bases from J, with 16 bases between. The whole variable domain, remainder taken from reference TRBV11-2 and TRBJ2-5, is EAGVAQSPRYKIIEKRQSVAFWCNPISGHATLYWYQQILGQGPKLLIQFQNNGVVDDSQLPKDRFSAERLKGVDSTLKIQPAKLEDSAVYLCASSPLGWREETQYFGPGTRLLVL.

This clonotype was observed once. This chain uses TRBV28 with TRBJ2-1; unclear D gene. The ends were cut back, 8 bases at V and 7 bases at J, with 6 bases in the middle. The germline CDR1 and CDR2 sequences are MDHEN and SYDVKM. The CDR3 has 10 amino acids. This CDR3 reads CASGPNEQFF. DNA for the CDR3: TGTGCCAGCGGTCCAAATGAGCAGTTCTTC.

This chain connects TRBV12-3 or TRBV12-4 to TRBJ1-2, with D maybe TRBD1 (5 bases). Trimming removed 5 bases at V and 4 bases at J, with 14 bases between. The CDR3 contains 14 residues. DNA for the CDR3: TGTGCCAGCAGTCCCTTGGGACCCGGCTATGGCTACACCTTC. Amino acid sequence: CASSPLGPGYGYTF.

This chain connects TRBV6-1 to TRBJ2-7, with TRBD1 matching over 7 bases. Germline CDR1 and CDR2: MNHNS and SASEGT. This CDR3 has 13 residues. J was trimmed by 7 bases and V by 5 bases; bases with no gene match: 8. CDR3 in amino acids: CASSRRAGGEQYF. CDR3 bases: TGTGCCAGCAGTCGCAGGGCAGGGGGTGAGCAGTACTTC.

CDR3 loop: CSASPGTGLSYEQYF. For the CDR3, the DNA is TGCAGTGCTTCACCCGGGACGGGCCTTTCCTACGAGCAGTACTTC. This chain links TRBV20-1 with TRBJ2-7; D is perhaps TRBD1 or TRBD2 (5 bases each). From germline, CDR1 is DFQATT and CDR2 SNEGSKA (reference sequence). CDR3 length: 15 amino acids. With 5 bases removed from V and 1 base from J, the gap between germline ends came to 18 bases.

The rearrangement joins TRBV10-3 to TRBJ1-3; TRBD1 is a possible D gene (5 bases). Deletions cut 7 bases from V and 0 bases from J, with 13 bases between. The CDR3 loop spans 15 amino acids. In germline, CDR1 is ENHRY, CDR2 SYGVKD. The CDR3 reads CAITRDGLSGNTIYF. For the CDR3, the DNA is TGTGCCATCACCAGGGACGGCCTCTCTGGAAACACCATATATTTT.

The rearrangement links TRBV19 to TRBJ2-1; no reliable D call. V was cut by 4 bases and J by 8 bases, with 18 bases left in between. Germline CDR1 and CDR2: LNHDA and SQIVND (reference sequence). The CDR3 is 15 amino acids. The CDR3 region has the DNA TGTGCCAGTAGTAAAAGGAGTTTTTCATCCGATGAGCAGTTCTTC. It codes for CASSKRSFSSDEQFF.

The sample holds one count of this clonotype. The chain combines TRBV7-9 with TRBJ2-3; TRBD2 matches 11 bases. The germline V gene encodes CDR1 SEHNR and CDR2 FQNEAQ (reference sequence). The CDR3 runs to 16 residues. Trimming removed 4 bases from V and 7 bases from J; junction bases left unmatched: 10. CDR3 sequence (DNA): TGTGCCAGCAGCTCCACCGGGACTAGCGGAGTCAATACGCAGTATTTT. This codes for CASSSTGTSGVNTQYF.